This T cell receptor beta chain is drawn from a study of patients and donors after allogeneic stem cell transplantation. Germline V gene lookup returns CDR1 SGHDT and CDR2 YYEEEE. This CDR3 region has 14 residues. The V segment lost 4 bases and the J segment 2 bases; nucleotides outside the gene matches: 5. One entry per CDR3 protein results from TCRdb running MiXCR on the RT-PCR reads. The table shows 920,000 or so distinct CDR3 sequences, with more than 15% occurring only once. The sequence derives from a human donor who was either an allogeneic HSCT recipient or a stem cell or donor lymphocyte infusion donor (not recorded which). It is not recorded whose cells these are; they may come from a transplant donor. The chain joins TRBV5-6 to TRBJ2-5; the match to TRBD2 covers 7 bases. The specimen was blood, either unsorted or a sorted T cell fraction (not recorded which). CDR3 sequence (DNA): TGTGCCAGCAGCGCCATACTAGCGCAAGAGACCCAGTACTTC. Translating it yields CASSAILAQETQYF.